This paragraph covers one T cell receptor (beta chain) sequence. Its antigen is unidentified. Distinct nucleotide sequences in the sample also encode this CDR3. CDR1 is SGHTA, CDR2 FQGTGA, per germline. V gave up 5 bases and J gave up 4 bases; unmatched junction bases: 4. The CDR3 covers 16 residues. Healthy HIV-negative adults with no recent acute infections or vaccinations were recruited as donors. CD4+ cells underwent separation, giving CD45RA+ naive and CD45RA-negative memory subsets. TCRdb's copy holds only in-frame clones and misses some; the assay was immunoSEQ multiplex PCR. The sample contains approximately 2,000,000 clones, 92% of which appear only once. The source of the sample is a study of shared clonotypes between healthy human individuals. General study points: Several donors shared about 5% of their naive CD4 clonotypes.

The chain uses TRBV7-3 and TRBJ2-3; TRBD2 agrees at 15 bases. This receptor was taken from a man between 18 and 35 years old in good health. Some clones in this sample may be carry-over from other donors' samples. Sequenced material: naive CD4+ T cells from PBMCs. As to subset: CD45RA+ positively selected. CDR3 sequence (DNA): TGTGCCAGCAGCCCCGGACTAGCGGGAGGGTCAGATACGCAGTATTTT. Amino acids: CASSPGLAGGSDTQYF.